One and the same sample provided the 11 T cell receptor beta chains below, sequenced in a study of CD4 T cells in relation to SARS-CoV-2 and coronaviruses. These receptors are not linked to any known antigen. The unexposed donors gave CD4+ T cells in about 2011-2019, prior to COVID-19. The cells were cultured for around ten days before CD4+ T cells were isolated. Only in-frame clones appear in the TCRdb table, and some are missing; sequencing was by immunoSEQ multiplex PCR. The sample has tens of thousands of clones, about 70% seen once. Sequencing input: CD4+ T cells from PBMCs, cultured in vitro. These receptors originate from a human donor in good health.

The rearrangement uses TRBV12-5 and TRBJ1-4, with D perhaps matching TRBD1 (5 bases). CDR3 length: 16 residues. The V end lost 3 bases, the J end lost 4 bases, and 15 bases lay between the germline ends. Germline-derived CDR1 and CDR2 are LGHNT and FRNRAP. Here the CDR3 DNA reads TGTGCTAGTGGTTTAGGGACGGGGGTTGGTAATGAAAAACTGTTTTTT. Residues: CASGLGTGVGNEKLFF.

The rearrangement joins TRBV6-5 to TRBJ1-6; D remains ambiguous. The CDR3 spans 11 residues. Per germline, CDR1 MNHEY and CDR2 SVGAGI. V lost 6 bases and J 7 bases, leaving 4 bases between the germline ends. The chain's CDR3 is CASRSNSPLHF. The CDR3 DNA follows: TGTGCCAGCAGGTCGAATTCACCCCTCCACTTT.

This clone has only one observation. The V gene is TRBV19, the J gene TRBJ1-1; possibly TRBD1 for D (5 bases). This CDR3 is built from 13 residues. CDR1 is LNHDA, CDR2 SQIVND, per germline (reference sequence). V was cut by 6 bases and J by 1 base, with 9 bases left in between. The CDR3 coding sequence is TGTGCCAGTAGCAGACAGCCGAACACTGAAGCTTTCTTT. Amino acids: CASSRQPNTEAFF.

The chain combines TRBV6-2 or TRBV6-3 with TRBJ1-1; the D gene is possibly TRBD1 (6 bases). V lost 0 bases and J 3 bases, leaving 11 bases between the germline ends. Germline loops: CDR1 MNHEY, CDR2 SVGEGT. This CDR3 is built from 15 residues. The CDR3 nucleotides read TGTGCCAGCAGTTACTCGTGGGGGGGCTACACTGAAGCTTTCTTT. Translating gives CASSYSWGGYTEAFF.

This chain joins TRBV30 and TRBJ2-2; TRBD1 or TRBD2 may be the D gene (5 bases each). Trimming removed 5 bases at V and 8 bases at J, with 18 bases between. In germline, CDR1 is GTSNPN, CDR2 SVGIG (reference sequence). There are 14 residues in the CDR3. The CDR3 sequence is CAWQTMLKGGELFF. Written as DNA, the CDR3 is TGTGCCTGGCAGACTATGCTGAAGGGGGGGGAGCTGTTTTTT. Based on the CDR3 plus reference TRBV30 and TRBJ2-2, the full variable domain is SQTIHQWPATLVQPVGSPLSLECTVEGTSNPNLYWYRQAAGRGLQLLFYSVGIGQISSEVPQNLSASRPQDRQFILSSKKLLLSDSGFYLCAWQTMLKGGELFFGEGSRLTVL.

V and J are TRBV7-2 and TRBJ1-6, with 7 bases matching TRBD1. This CDR3 spans 15 amino acids. The trim removed 3 bases at V and 10 bases at J, leaving 9 bases unmatched. Germline V gene lookup returns CDR1 SGHTA and CDR2 FQGNSA. The CDR3 DNA reads TGTGCCAGCAGCTTTGAGACAGGGAGTGGATCACCCCTCCACTTT. As protein: CASSFETGSGSPLHF.

This clone was counted between two and nine times. The V and J genes are TRBV3-1 (or the pseudogene TRBV3-2) and TRBJ1-1; 7 bases map to TRBD1. This CDR3 has 13 amino acids. CDR1 is LGHDT, CDR2 YNNKEL, per germline (reference sequence). V shed 4 bases, J shed 5 bases, and the junction held 4 bases outside the gene matches. In DNA, the CDR3 is TGTGCCAGCAGCCCGGACAGGTGGACTGAAGCTTTCTTT. This encodes CASSPDRWTEAFF.

A single count supports this clone. This sequence joins TRBV5-1 and TRBJ2-1, with D possibly matching TRBD2 (5 bases). This CDR3 is 15 amino acids long. Germline lookup yields CDR1 SGHRS and CDR2 YFSETQ. Between the trimmed V and J ends, which lost 4 bases and 9 bases, there was a span of 20 bases. CDR3 in amino acids: CASSLVMGENSEQFF. DNA of the CDR3: TGCGCCAGCAGCCTGGTAATGGGAGAAAACAGTGAGCAGTTCTTC.

This chain links TRBV19 with TRBJ1-3, with 7 bases lining up with TRBD1. J was trimmed by 4 bases and V by 4 bases; bases with no gene match: 4. The CDR3 extends over 14 amino acids. The germline gives CDR1 LNHDA, CDR2 SQIVND (reference sequence). CDR3 in DNA: TGTGCCAGTAGTACCGGGACAGAAGGAAACACCATATATTTT. Amino acid sequence: CASSTGTEGNTIYF.

CDR3 residues: CASSRDGGGAGDTEAFF. The CDR3 DNA reads as TGTGCCAGCAGCCGAGATGGAGGGGGCGCGGGTGACACTGAAGCTTTCTTT. The chain employs TRBV5-6 and TRBJ1-1; 7 bases are shared with TRBD1. CDR1 and CDR2 from the germline V gene are SGHDT and YYEEEE. This CDR3 comprises 17 residues. Trimming removed 4 bases from V and 3 bases from J; junction bases left unmatched: 15.

J is TRBJ2-1 and V is TRBV5-1; D is undetermined. The CDR3 has 12 amino acids. Trimming removed 5 bases from V and 15 bases from J, with 18 bases in between. The V gene's germline CDR1 is SGHRS and CDR2 YFSETQ. The DNA for the CDR3 is TGCGCCAGCAGACCTGAGTCTTGGCGGCTGTTCTTC. Translation: CASRPESWRLFF.